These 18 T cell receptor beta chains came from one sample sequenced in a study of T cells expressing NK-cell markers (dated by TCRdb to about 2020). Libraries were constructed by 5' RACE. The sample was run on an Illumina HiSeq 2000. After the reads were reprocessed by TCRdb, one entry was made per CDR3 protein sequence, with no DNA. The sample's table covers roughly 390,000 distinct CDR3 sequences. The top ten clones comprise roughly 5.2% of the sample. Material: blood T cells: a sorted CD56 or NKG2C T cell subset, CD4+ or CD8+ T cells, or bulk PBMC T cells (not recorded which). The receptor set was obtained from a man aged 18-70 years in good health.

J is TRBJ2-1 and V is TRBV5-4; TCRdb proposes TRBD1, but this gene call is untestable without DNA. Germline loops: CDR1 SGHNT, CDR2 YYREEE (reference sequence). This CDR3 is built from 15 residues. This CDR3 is CASSLAGQKRNEQFF.

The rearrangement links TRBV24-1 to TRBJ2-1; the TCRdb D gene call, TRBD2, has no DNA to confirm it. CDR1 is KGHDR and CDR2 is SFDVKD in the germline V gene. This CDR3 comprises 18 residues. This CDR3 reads CATSDPSGLAGGYNEQFF.

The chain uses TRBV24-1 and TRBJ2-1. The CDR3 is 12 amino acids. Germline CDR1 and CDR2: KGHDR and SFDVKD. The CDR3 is CATSEGSRRQFF.

The CDR3 is CARRDLSNYGYTF. The J gene is TRBJ1-2, the V gene TRBV12-3 or TRBV12-4. The CDR3 loop spans 13 amino acids.

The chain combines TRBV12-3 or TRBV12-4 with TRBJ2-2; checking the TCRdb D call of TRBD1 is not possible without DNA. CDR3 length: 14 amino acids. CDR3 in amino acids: CASRGTPAPGELFF.

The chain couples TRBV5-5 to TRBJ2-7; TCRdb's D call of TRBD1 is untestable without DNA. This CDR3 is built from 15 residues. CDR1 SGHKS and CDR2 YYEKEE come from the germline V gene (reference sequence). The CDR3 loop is CASSPGAGAHYEQYF.

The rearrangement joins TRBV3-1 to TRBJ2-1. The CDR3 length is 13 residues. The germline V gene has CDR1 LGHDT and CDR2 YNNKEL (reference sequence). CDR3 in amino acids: CASSQLPDNEQFF.

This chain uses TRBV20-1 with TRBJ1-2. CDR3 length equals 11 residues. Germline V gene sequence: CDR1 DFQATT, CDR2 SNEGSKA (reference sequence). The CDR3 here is CSARATSGYTF.

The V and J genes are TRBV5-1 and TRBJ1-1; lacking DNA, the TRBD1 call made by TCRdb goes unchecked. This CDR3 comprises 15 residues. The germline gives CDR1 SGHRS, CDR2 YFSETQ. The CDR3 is CASSSTGQTGTEAFF.

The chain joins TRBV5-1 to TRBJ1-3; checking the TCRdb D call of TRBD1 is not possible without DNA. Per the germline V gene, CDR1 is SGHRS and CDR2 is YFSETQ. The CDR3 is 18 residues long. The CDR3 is CASSPSKDRIHSGNTIYF.

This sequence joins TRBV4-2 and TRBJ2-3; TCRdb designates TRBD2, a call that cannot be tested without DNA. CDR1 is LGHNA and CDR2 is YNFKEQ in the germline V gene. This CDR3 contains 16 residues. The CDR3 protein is CASSLQRGGLGDTQYF.

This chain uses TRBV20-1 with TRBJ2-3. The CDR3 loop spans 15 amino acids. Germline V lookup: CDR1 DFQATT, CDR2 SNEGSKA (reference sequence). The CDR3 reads CSARDAGRQADTQYF.

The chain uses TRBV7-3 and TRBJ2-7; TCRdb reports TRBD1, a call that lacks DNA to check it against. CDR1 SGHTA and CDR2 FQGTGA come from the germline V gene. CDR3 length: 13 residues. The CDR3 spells CASSSMTGGEQYF.

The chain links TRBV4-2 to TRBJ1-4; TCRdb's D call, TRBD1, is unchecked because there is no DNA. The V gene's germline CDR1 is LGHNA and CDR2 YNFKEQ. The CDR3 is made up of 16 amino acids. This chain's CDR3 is CASSQKPGRSNEKLFF.

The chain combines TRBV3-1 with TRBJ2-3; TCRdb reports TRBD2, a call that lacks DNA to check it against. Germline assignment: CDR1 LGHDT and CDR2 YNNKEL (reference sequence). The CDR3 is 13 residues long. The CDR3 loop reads CASSPWALDTQYF.

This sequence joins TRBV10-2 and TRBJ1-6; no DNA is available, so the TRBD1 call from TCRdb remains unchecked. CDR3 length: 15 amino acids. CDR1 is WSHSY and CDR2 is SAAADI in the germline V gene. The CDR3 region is CASRDRTAYNSPLHF.

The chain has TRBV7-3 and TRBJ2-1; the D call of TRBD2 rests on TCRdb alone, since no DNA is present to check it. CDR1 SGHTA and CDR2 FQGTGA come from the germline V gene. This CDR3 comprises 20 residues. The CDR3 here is CASSMPTSGGPQSSYNEQFF.

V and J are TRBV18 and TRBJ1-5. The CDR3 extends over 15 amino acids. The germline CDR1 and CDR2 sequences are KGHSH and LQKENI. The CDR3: CASSPPGGHNQPQHF.